A selection of T cell receptor beta chains follows, all from one sample in a study of CD4 T cells in relation to SARS-CoV-2 and coronaviruses. Assay: immunoSEQ multiplex PCR; the TCRdb copy retains only in-frame clones and omits some. Of some 20,000 clones listed, more than 65% were seen once; the top ten hold about 14%. No antigen has been assigned to these receptors. Sample: CD4+ T cells from PBMCs, cultured in vitro. These receptors were taken from a human donor in good health. The CDR3 runs from the conserved cysteine through the conserved F or W. D genes are given only for firm matches. Some rows mark clone size as missing; the rest say once, few, many or name a class of expanded clone.

>-|once|TRBV1|TRBJ2-1
TGCACCAGCAGCCAAGATGCGCTAGCCCGGGATAATGAGCAGTTCTTC
CTSSQDALARDNEQFF
>-|-|TRBV4-3|TRBJ1-4
TGCGCCAGCAGTCGCCCCAGGTCCCCTAATGAAAAACTGTTTTTT
CASSRPRSPNEKLFF
>-|-|TRBV6-2/TRBV6-3|TRBJ2-1
TGTGCCAGCAGTTGGGGGAGGAGGTTAGCTAATGAGCAGTTCTTC
CASSWGRRLANEQFF
>-|few|TRBV24-1|TRBJ2-2
TGTGCCACCGGGGGGAGAATCGGGGAGCTGTTTTTT
CATGGRIGELFF
>-|once|TRBV24-1|TRBJ1-5
TGTGCCACCAGTGATGCGGGCTTCAATCAGCCCCAGCATTTT
CATSDAGFNQPQHF
>TRBD2|-|TRBV19|TRBJ2-2
TGTGCCAGTAGGACTAGCGGGAGGGTCCCCATGAACACCGGGGAGCTGTTTTTT
CASRTSGRVPMNTGELFF
>TRBD1|-|TRBV2|TRBJ2-3
TGTGCCAGCAGTGAAGGGACAGGGAGGATTACGCAGTATTTT
CASSEGTGRITQYF
>TRBD1|once|TRBV29-1|TRBJ2-3
TGCAGCGTCCGGACAGGGGGCACAGATACGCAGTATTTT
CSVRTGGTDTQYF
>-|-|TRBV5-4|TRBJ2-7
TGTGCCAGCAGCTTGCAGGGAGGTGAGAAGCAGTACTTC
CASSLQGGEKQYF
>-|-|TRBV7-8|TRBJ1-4
TGTGCCAGCAGCTTCCGCAGGGAAAATGAAAAACTGTTTTTT
CASSFRRENEKLFF
>-|-|TRBV27|TRBJ2-2
TGTGCCAGCAGTTTATTAGTTGGTGGGGAGCTGTTTTTT
CASSLLVGGELFF
>-|once|TRBV7-9|TRBJ1-1
TGTGCCAGCAGCTTAGTCGGCGGGCTGAACACTGAAGCTTTCTTT
CASSLVGGLNTEAFF
>TRBD1|-|TRBV7-9|TRBJ2-3
TGTGCCAGCAGCTTAAAGTGGTATACAGGGGGCCAGACGCAGTATTTT
CASSLKWYTGGQTQYF
>-|-|TRBV6-2/TRBV6-3|TRBJ1-2
TGTGCCAGCAGCGCGGGGGGGCCCAACTATGGCTACACCTTC
CASSAGGPNYGYTF
>-|-|TRBV7-3|TRBJ2-1
TGTGCCAGCAGCTTAACCCCGGACAGCTACAATGAGCAGTTCTTC
CASSLTPDSYNEQFF
>-|-|TRBV10-2|TRBJ1-5
TGCGCCAGCAGTGAGCGACTAAATAGCAATCAGCCCCAGCATTTT
CASSERLNSNQPQHF
>TRBD1|-|TRBV29-1|TRBJ2-1
TGCAGCGTTAGGACAGGGGCTATGTACAATGAGCAGTTCTTC
CSVRTGAMYNEQFF
>TRBD2|-|TRBV5-4|TRBJ2-2
TGTGCCAGCAGCTTGGTTCCTAGCGGGACCACCGGGGAGCTGTTTTTT
CASSLVPSGTTGELFF
>-|-|TRBV5-1|TRBJ2-3
TGCGCCAGCCAGCAGCGGGCTAGCACAGATACGCAGTATTTT
CASQQRASTDTQYF
>TRBD2|-|TRBV7-2|TRBJ2-2
TGTGCCAGCAGCCGCAGAATAGCGGGAGCCACCGGGGAGCTGTTTTTT
CASSRRIAGATGELFF
>-|-|TRBV30|TRBJ2-1
TGTGCCTGGATGCTACCTGGGTGGGCGGGACTTTCAAATGAGCAGTTCTTC
CAWMLPGWAGLSNEQFF
>-|-|TRBV7-2|TRBJ2-3
TGTGCCAGCAGCTTAGTGGGGACGGGCACAGATACGCAGTATTTT
CASSLVGTGTDTQYF
>TRBD2|-|TRBV7-9|TRBJ2-7
TGTGCCAGCAGCTTGTTGGTCGGGGGGTTTAGCGAGCAGTACTTC
CASSLLVGGFSEQYF
>-|-|TRBV18|TRBJ1-3
TGTGCCAGCTCACCAGGGAACGGAAACACCATATATTTT
CASSPGNGNTIYF
>TRBD1|-|TRBV7-6|TRBJ1-1
TGTGCCAGCAGCTTAGCGCCGGGACAGGCCACTGAAGCTTTCTTT
CASSLAPGQATEAFF
>-|few|TRBV7-9|TRBJ1-1
TGTGCCAGCAGCTTAGCGCAGGTTGAGAACACTGAAGCTTTCTTT
CASSLAQVENTEAFF
>TRBD1|few|TRBV5-1|TRBJ2-2
TGCGCCAGCAGCTCTGGACAGGGGATAACCGGGGAGCTGTTTTTT
CASSSGQGITGELFF
>TRBD2|-|TRBV9|TRBJ2-1
TGTGCCAGCAGCGACCTAGCGGGGGGCGGTGGTGAGCAGTTCTTC
CASSDLAGGGGEQFF
>TRBD1|-|TRBV7-2|TRBJ1-1
TGTGCCAGCAGCCGGACAGGGGCGATCACTGAAGCTTTCTTT
CASSRTGAITEAFF
>-|few|TRBV4-1|TRBJ1-4
TGCGCCAGCAAGCTAGGCGGACAGCCTAATGAAAAACTGTTTTTT
CASKLGGQPNEKLFF
>-|-|TRBV2|TRBJ1-4
TGTGCCAGCGGAACGACAGGATTTACTCATGAAAAACTGTTTTTT
CASGTTGFTHEKLFF
>TRBD2|-|TRBV19|TRBJ2-3
TGTGCCAGTAGTTCCCCCCGAGGTAGCGGGGGGGGCAGCACAGATACGCAGTATTTT
CASSSPRGSGGGSTDTQYF
>-|few|TRBV19|TRBJ2-7
TGTGCCAGTAGTATTTCGGCGGAATCCTACGAGCAGTACTTC
CASSISAESYEQYF
>-|few|TRBV5-1|TRBJ2-7
TGCGCCAGCAGCTTGGGGGGGGCGACCTACGAGCAGTACTTC
CASSLGGATYEQYF
>TRBD2|-|TRBV7-9|TRBJ2-1
TGTGCCAGCAGCGTCGGGGGGAGCTCCTACAATGAGCAGTTCTTC
CASSVGGSSYNEQFF
>-|once|TRBV5-1|TRBJ2-3
TGCGCCAGCAGCGCTGGGACGGACAGCACAGATACGCAGTATTTT
CASSAGTDSTDTQYF
>TRBD1|-|TRBV27|TRBJ2-6
TGTGCCAGCAGTTCCCCGGGACAGGGAGGGTCTGGGGCCAACGTCCTGACTTTC
CASSSPGQGGSGANVLTF
>-|-|TRBV14|TRBJ1-4
TGTGCCAGCAGCCAAGTGAGGAAGAGTGCCGCTAATGAAAAACTGTTTTTT
CASSQVRKSAANEKLFF
>-|few|TRBV12-3/TRBV12-4|TRBJ1-2
TGTGCCAGCAGTTCCAGCCCCTATGGCTACACCTTC
CASSSSPYGYTF
>TRBD1|-|TRBV19|TRBJ1-1
TGTGCCAGTAGTATAATTGGGACAGGGGGCATGTGGCGGTTT
CASSIIGTGGMWRF
>TRBD1|-|TRBV11-3|TRBJ2-7
TGTGCCAGCACAGGGGGCGCGTCGGGGGAGCAGTACTTC
CASTGGASGEQYF
>-|-|TRBV11-3|TRBJ2-5
TGTGCCAGCACCCACAGGGCCCGGGCAGAGACCCAGTACTTC
CASTHRARAETQYF
>TRBD2|-|TRBV19|TRBJ2-3
TGTGCCAGTAGGATGAGAGCGGGGGGAGATACGCAGTATTTT
CASRMRAGGDTQYF
>TRBD1|-|TRBV6-5|TRBJ1-1
TGTGCCAGCAGTCCCCGGGACAGTTATTTCGAAGCTTTCTTT
CASSPRDSYFEAFF
>TRBD1|-|TRBV11-3|TRBJ2-7
TGTGCCAGCAGCACCCGACAGGGGGCCGAGCAGTACTTC
CASSTRQGAEQYF
>TRBD1|once|TRBV27|TRBJ1-4
TGTGCCAGCACCACACCGGGACAGGGGGATGAAAAACTGTTTTTT
CASTTPGQGDEKLFF
>TRBD1|-|TRBV7-9|TRBJ2-2
TGTGCCAGCAGCACCTACAGGGGAATGGGCGGGGAGCTGTTTTTT
CASSTYRGMGGELFF
>-|-|TRBV18|TRBJ2-1
TGTGCCAGCTCACCGGAACTAGACGCTGAGCAGTTCTTC
CASSPELDAEQFF
>TRBD2|once|TRBV5-6|TRBJ2-7
TGTGCCAGCAGCTTGAAGCGGGGGGCCTCCTACGAGCAGTACTTC
CASSLKRGASYEQYF
>-|-|TRBV4-1|TRBJ1-1
TGCGCCAGCAGCCAAGTCTCCGGTCAGAACACTGAAGCTTTCTTT
CASSQVSGQNTEAFF
>-|-|TRBV18|TRBJ2-7
TGTGCCAGCTCACCGTCCGACTACGAGCAGTACTTC
CASSPSDYEQYF